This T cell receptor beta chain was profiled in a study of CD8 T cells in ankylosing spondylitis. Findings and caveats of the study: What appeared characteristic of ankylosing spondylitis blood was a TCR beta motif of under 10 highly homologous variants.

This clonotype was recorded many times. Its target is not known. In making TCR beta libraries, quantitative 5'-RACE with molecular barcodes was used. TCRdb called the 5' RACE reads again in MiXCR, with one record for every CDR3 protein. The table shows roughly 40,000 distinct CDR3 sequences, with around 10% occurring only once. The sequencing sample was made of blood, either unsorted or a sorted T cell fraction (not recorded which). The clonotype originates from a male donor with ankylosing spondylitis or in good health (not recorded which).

The CDR3 DNA reads TGCAGTGCTAGAATAAGTGGTAACTATGGCTACACCTTC. It codes for CSARISGNYGYTF. This chain connects TRBV20-1 to TRBJ1-2; no reliable D call. V was clipped by 2 bases and J by 1 base, with 8 bases between them. The V gene's germline CDR1 is DFQATT and CDR2 SNEGSKA (reference sequence). The CDR3 spans 13 residues.